The rows below give T cell receptor beta chains drawn from one sample of a study of cytomegalovirus exposure and HLA in healthy donors. Profiled with immunoSEQ multiplex PCR; TCRdb holds only in-frame clones, not every one. The sample holds about 160,000 clones, approximately 81% seen once. Sequencing used PBMCs. These receptors all come from a man aged 25 to 40 in good health and CMV-seronegative. CDR3s include the opening cysteine and the closing phenylalanine or tryptophan. Fields, in order: CDR3 length, D gene, clone size, J gene, V gene, CDR3 DNA, CDR3 protein. D genes are given only for firm matches. Clone size is shown for a subset of rows, as once, few, many or a class of expanded clone.

>13|TRBD1|NA|TRBJ1-5|TRBV29-1
TGCAGCGTCGGGACAGGTGCCGATCAGCCCCAGCATTTT
CSVGTGADQPQHF
>16|NA|NA|TRBJ1-4|TRBV7-9
TGTGCCAGCAGCTATAGGCGGGGGACAACTAATGAAAAACTGTTTTTT
CASSYRRGTTNEKLFF
>15|TRBD1|NA|TRBJ1-2|TRBV7-3
TGTGCCAGCAGCACACCGGGACAGGGGGGCTATGGCTACACCTTC
CASSTPGQGGYGYTF
>15|TRBD1|few|TRBJ2-3|TRBV19
TGTGCCAGTAGTAGAAGGACAGGGGGCGACGGTACGCAGTATTTT
CASSRRTGGDGTQYF
>16|NA|once|TRBJ2-1|TRBV2
TGTGCCAGCAGGCCTCGGGCAGGGGACCCCTACAATGAGCAGTTCTTC
CASRPRAGDPYNEQFF
>16|NA|NA|TRBJ2-1|TRBV7-3
TGTGCCAGCAGCCTAGCCCAAGCGGTCTCCTACAATGAGCAGTTCTTC
CASSLAQAVSYNEQFF
>15|NA|NA|TRBJ1-1|TRBV5-1
TGCGCCAGCACCAGGAAAGGGGTCATGAACACTGAAGCTTTCTTT
CASTRKGVMNTEAFF
>15|NA|NA|TRBJ2-7|TRBV21-1
TGTGCCAGCAGCAGGGGGATCGGGACTCCTTCCGAGCAGTACTTC
CASSRGIGTPSEQYF
>19|TRBD2|few|TRBJ2-7|TRBV4-2
TGTGCCAGCAGCCGCGGTCCAAAAACACGACTAGCGGTCTCCTACGAGCAGTACTTC
CASSRGPKTRLAVSYEQYF
>16|TRBD1|few|TRBJ1-4|TRBV4-2
TGTGCCAGCAGCCAAAGGGACAGGGAGTATAACGAAAAACTGTTTTTT
CASSQRDREYNEKLFF
>12|NA|NA|TRBJ1-6|TRBV6-6
TGTGCCAGCAGAAAAACAGATTCACCCCTCCACTTT
CASRKTDSPLHF
>13|NA|NA|TRBJ2-5|TRBV12-5
TGTGCTAGTGTTCGACTAGAGGGGGAGACCCAGTACTTC
CASVRLEGETQYF
>17|NA|NA|TRBJ1-3|TRBV28
TGTGCCAGCAGTTTAATCTCCCCAGGGGAGACTGGAAACACCATATATTTT
CASSLISPGETGNTIYF
>15|NA|NA|TRBJ2-7|TRBV7-8
TGTGCCAGCAGCTTACTTGCTAGCGAGTCCTACGAGCAGTACTTC
CASSLLASESYEQYF
>14|TRBD2|NA|TRBJ2-3|TRBV4-3
TGCGCCAGCAGCCAAGGTGCGGGAGAAGATACGCAGTATTTT
CASSQGAGEDTQYF
>14|TRBD1|NA|TRBJ1-5|TRBV27
TGTGCCAGCAGCAAAGGGACAGGGAATCAGCCCCAGCATTTT
CASSKGTGNQPQHF
>15|NA|NA|TRBJ1-2|TRBV28
TGTGCCAGCAGTTTACCCCCCTCCCGTAGCTATGGCTACACCTTC
CASSLPPSRSYGYTF
>16|NA|NA|TRBJ1-1|TRBV27
TGTGCCAGCAGTACCCCGGGACAAATAAGAACTGCTGAAGCTTTCTTT
CASSTPGQIRTAEAFF
>13|TRBD1|NA|TRBJ1-2|TRBV11-2
TGTGCCAGCAGCTTAAGACAGGGGAATGGCTACACCTTC
CASSLRQGNGYTF
>15|NA|NA|TRBJ1-1|TRBV6-1
TGTGCCAGCAGTGAATACCGGGTTTTGAACACTGAAGCTTTCTTT
CASSEYRVLNTEAFF
>14|TRBD1|NA|TRBJ1-2|TRBV7-2
TGTGCCAGCAGCTTATACCAGGGGGCGGATGGCTACACCTTC
CASSLYQGADGYTF
>13|TRBD2|NA|TRBJ2-3|TRBV29-1
TGCAGCGGAGCGGGGGTCAGCACAGATACGCAGTATTTT
CSGAGVSTDTQYF
>13|NA|NA|TRBJ1-2|TRBV5-1
TGCGCCAGCAGCCCTGGACAGAACTATGGCTACACCTTC
CASSPGQNYGYTF
>15|NA|NA|TRBJ2-3|TRBV9
TGTGCCAGCAGCGTCTCAGGTTGGAGCACAGATACGCAGTATTTT
CASSVSGWSTDTQYF
>15|TRBD2|NA|TRBJ2-7|TRBV5-5
TGTGCCAGCAGCTCCGTTACCAGCGGGGCCTACGAGCAGTACTTC
CASSSVTSGAYEQYF
>13|NA|NA|TRBJ2-5|TRBV7-9
TGTGCCAGCAGCCCCGGAGAGTCAGAGACCCAGTACTTC
CASSPGESETQYF
>14|TRBD1|once|TRBJ2-5|TRBV7-2
TGTGCCAGCAGCTTTGACAGGGGGCCGGAGACCCAGTACTTC
CASSFDRGPETQYF
>15|NA|NA|TRBJ1-3|TRBV4-2
TGTGCCAGCAGCCAAGATGGGAGGGTTGGAAACACCATATATTTT
CASSQDGRVGNTIYF
>13|TRBD1|NA|TRBJ1-4|TRBV19
TGTGCCAGTTTGGACAGGGAGAATGAAAAACTGTTTTTT
CASLDRENEKLFF
>16|TRBD2|NA|TRBJ2-2|TRBV15
TGTGCCACCAGCAGAGATCTACGCGGGGGGGTCGGGGAGCTGTTTTTT
CATSRDLRGGVGELFF
>14|TRBD1|NA|TRBJ1-1|TRBV10-3
TGTGCCATCAGTGAGACCCAGGGGGGAACTGAAGCTTTCTTT
CAISETQGGTEAFF
>16|TRBD2|NA|TRBJ2-3|TRBV5-1
TGCGCCAGCGGCGCCATTGCTAGCGGGAGTACAGATACGCAGTATTTT
CASGAIASGSTDTQYF
>15|NA|NA|TRBJ2-1|TRBV7-2
TGTGCCAGCAGCTCACCCCCCGGCTCCTACAATGAGCAGTTCTTC
CASSSPPGSYNEQFF
>14|TRBD1|NA|TRBJ1-1|TRBV5-4
TGTGCCAGCAGCCCAGGGACAGGGGTTAGGGAAGCTTTCTTT
CASSPGTGVREAFF
>15|NA|few|TRBJ2-1|TRBV11-3
TGTGCCAGCAGCTTAGCCCGGGAAGGCCACAATGAGCAGTTCTTC
CASSLAREGHNEQFF
>15|TRBD2|NA|TRBJ2-7|TRBV7-6
TGTGCCAGCAGCGAAACCGGGACTAGCGTTGCCGAGCAGTACTTC
CASSETGTSVAEQYF
>15|TRBD2|NA|TRBJ2-7|TRBV28
TGTGCCAGCAGTACTTCTAGCGGGTCCTTCTACGAGCAGTACTTC
CASSTSSGSFYEQYF
>14|TRBD1|NA|TRBJ2-3|TRBV5-1
TGCGCCAGCAGCCCCGGACAGGGGGGCGATACGCAGTATTTT
CASSPGQGGDTQYF
>16|NA|NA|TRBJ1-4|TRBV19
TGTGCCAGTAGTTTCTTTCTCGGGGAGGCTAATGAAAAACTGTTTTTT
CASSFFLGEANEKLFF
>18|TRBD2|NA|TRBJ2-3|TRBV4-2
TGTGCCAGCAGCCAAGTCTCTATTCTAGCGGGAGCAGCAGATACGCAGTATTTT
CASSQVSILAGAADTQYF
>13|NA|NA|TRBJ2-2|TRBV10-3
TGTGCCATCAGCGGGGGGAACACCGGGGAGCTGTTTTTT
CAISGGNTGELFF
>16|TRBD1|NA|TRBJ2-2|TRBV7-3
TGTGCCAGCAGCTCCATCGGGACAGGGGACACCGGGGAGCTGTTTTTT
CASSSIGTGDTGELFF
>15|NA|NA|TRBJ1-5|TRBV2
TGTGCCAGCAGTGAAGGGGCAGCCACTAATCAGCCCCAGCATTTT
CASSEGAATNQPQHF
>18|NA|NA|TRBJ2-7|TRBV7-9
TGTGCCAGCAGCCCGCCAACCTGGGGGGCAGGGGGTTCCTACGAGCAGTACTTC
CASSPPTWGAGGSYEQYF
>15|NA|NA|TRBJ2-3|TRBV9
TGTGCCAGCACCCTAGAGGGGGGGCCCACAGATACGCAGTATTTT
CASTLEGGPTDTQYF
>17|NA|NA|TRBJ1-1|TRBV21-1
TGTGCCAGCAGCAAGCTATTAACCCCAGGGGAGAACACTGAAGCTTTCTTT
CASSKLLTPGENTEAFF
>14|NA|NA|TRBJ1-2|TRBV19
TGTGCCAGTAGTATACGGGCACCCTCGGGGGGCTACACCTTC
CASSIRAPSGGYTF
>16|TRBD1|once|TRBJ2-7|TRBV9
TGTGCCAGCAGCGTAGGGGGACAGGTGAGCTCCTACGAGCAGTACTTC
CASSVGGQVSSYEQYF
>12|NA|NA|TRBJ2-7|TRBV5-6
TGTGCCAGCAGCCGGCTAGACTACGAGCAGTACTTC
CASSRLDYEQYF
>13|TRBD2|NA|TRBJ2-5|TRBV2
TGTGCCAGCACCGGACTAGCCCGCGAGACCCAGTACTTC
CASTGLARETQYF
>18|TRBD1|NA|TRBJ2-6|TRBV5-4
TGTGCCAGCAGCCCCCCCTCAGGGGGTTACTCTGGGGCCAACGTCCTGACTTTC
CASSPPSGGYSGANVLTF
>13|TRBD2|NA|TRBJ2-7|TRBV7-3
TGTGCCAGCAGCGAATCGGGGGGCTACGAGCAGTACTTC
CASSESGGYEQYF
>15|TRBD2|NA|TRBJ2-1|TRBV7-9
TGTGCCAGCAGCTCGCTAGCGGGGGGGCCCTATGAGCAGTTCTTC
CASSSLAGGPYEQFF
>16|TRBD1|NA|TRBJ1-6|TRBV6-5
TGTGCCAGCAGTTACTCGTCGACAGGGGGTTGGTCACCCCTCCACTTT
CASSYSSTGGWSPLHF
>13|NA|NA|TRBJ1-1|TRBV27
TGTGCCAGCAGTTTTTCGGGGAACACTGAAGCTTTCTTT
CASSFSGNTEAFF
>14|NA|once|TRBJ2-7|TRBV5-1
TGCGCCAGCAGCTTGGGGGGGGCTAGCGGCGAGCAGTACTTC
CASSLGGASGEQYF
>15|TRBD1|few|TRBJ1-5|TRBV2
TGTGCCAGCAGTGACAGGGGGCGCAGCAATCAGCCCCAGCATTTT
CASSDRGRSNQPQHF
>13|NA|NA|TRBJ2-7|TRBV27
TGTGCCAGCAGTTCCGCGGGGTTGTGGGAGCAGTACTTC
CASSSAGLWEQYF